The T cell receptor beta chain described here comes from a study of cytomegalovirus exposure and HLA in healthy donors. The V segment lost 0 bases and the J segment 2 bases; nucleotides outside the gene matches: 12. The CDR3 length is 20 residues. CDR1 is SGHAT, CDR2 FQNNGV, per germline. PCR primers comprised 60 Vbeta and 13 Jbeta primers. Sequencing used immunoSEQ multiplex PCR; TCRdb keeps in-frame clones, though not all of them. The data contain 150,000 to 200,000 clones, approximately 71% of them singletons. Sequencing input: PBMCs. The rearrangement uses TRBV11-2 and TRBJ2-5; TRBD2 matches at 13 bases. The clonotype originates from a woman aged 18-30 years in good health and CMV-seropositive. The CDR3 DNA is TGTGCCAGCAGCTTAGAAGGGGGGACTAGCGGGATTTGGGTTCAAGAGACCCAGTACTTC. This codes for CASSLEGGTSGIWVQETQYF.